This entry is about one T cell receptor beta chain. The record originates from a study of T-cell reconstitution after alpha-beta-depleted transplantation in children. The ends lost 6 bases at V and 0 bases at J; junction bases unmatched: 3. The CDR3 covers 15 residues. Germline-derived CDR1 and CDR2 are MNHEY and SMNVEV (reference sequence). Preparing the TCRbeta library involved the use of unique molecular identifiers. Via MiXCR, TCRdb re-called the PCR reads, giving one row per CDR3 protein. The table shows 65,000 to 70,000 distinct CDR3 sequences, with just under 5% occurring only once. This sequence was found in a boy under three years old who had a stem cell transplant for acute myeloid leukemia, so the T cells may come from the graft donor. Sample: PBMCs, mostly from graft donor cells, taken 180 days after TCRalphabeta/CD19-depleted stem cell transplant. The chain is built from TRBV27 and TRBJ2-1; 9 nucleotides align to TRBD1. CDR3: CASRNRGLSYNEQFF. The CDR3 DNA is TGTGCCAGCAGGAACAGGGGGCTCTCCTACAATGAGCAGTTCTTC.